This TCR beta chain stems from a study of blood T cell repertoires in COVID-19. Across the whole study: From the United States, Italy and Spain came samples of acute and convalescent COVID-19. PBMCs, B-cell-depleted T cells, or T cells provided the cDNA or gDNA that made up the material.

CDR3 length equals 17 residues. Germline trimming cut 0 bases from V and 0 bases from J; bases unmatched to any gene: 5. Per germline, CDR1 LGHDT and CDR2 YNNKEL (reference sequence). In the source study's methods: Nucleated cell counts were estimated from reference gene primer amplification. Clones were read by immunoSEQ multiplex PCR, and TCRdb kept only the in-frame ones, dropping some. That table supplies the V and J calls and clone size; D and trimming were determined from the DNA. There are 200,000 or so clones in the sample; 80% to 85% occur only once, and around 6.1% lies in the top ten. Material: peripheral blood. This sequence was found in a middle-aged woman with acute or convalescent COVID-19. The chain couples TRBV3-1 (or the pseudogene TRBV3-2) to TRBJ2-1; 7 bases are a match to TRBD1. The CDR3 DNA reads as TGTGCCAGCAGCCAAGAGGAGTACAGGGGCTCCTACAATGAGCAGTTCTTC. Its translation is CASSQEEYRGSYNEQFF.